Each of the 3 T cell receptor beta chains below was sequenced from the same sample in a study of post-analysis software for immune sequencing data. Study-wide findings and caveats: Controls had lower frequencies than patients of roughly five TRBV segments, which included TRBV5-6, TRBV5-1 and TRBV20-1.

No cognate antigen is known for these TCRs. TCR beta libraries were prepared from cDNA with unique molecular identifiers. Via MiXCR, TCRdb re-called the PCR reads, giving one row per CDR3 protein. The table has hundreds of thousands of distinct CDR3 sequences, 55% to 70% seen once. Source material: blood. These TCRs come from a girl aged 2 to 9 with multiple sclerosis.

The J gene is TRBJ2-1, the V gene TRBV20-1, with 8 positions matching TRBD2. Trimming took 1 base from V and 6 from J; bases not matched to a gene: 8. The germline V gene encodes CDR1 DFQATT and CDR2 SNEGSKA (reference sequence). The CDR3 is 15 amino acids. CDR3 sequence: CSARGGRGVSNEQFF. The CDR3 bases are TGCAGTGCTAGAGGCGGGCGGGGGGTAAGCAATGAGCAGTTCTTC.

V usage is TRBV11-2 and J usage is TRBJ2-3; 10 bases map to TRBD2. The V gene's germline CDR1 is SGHAT and CDR2 FQNNGV. This CDR3 comprises 17 residues. The V and J ends lost 4 bases and 2 bases, in that order; junction bases with no gene match: 9. DNA of the CDR3: TGTGCCAGCAGCTCCTTACTAGCGGGGAGCTCCACAGATACGCAGTATTTT. Protein sequence: CASSSLLAGSSTDTQYF.

This clonotype turned up a few times. V is TRBV11-2 and J is TRBJ2-5; 12 bases align to TRBD2. The J call could be wrong; TRBJ2-7 is a better fit for the DNA end. Germline CDR1 SGHAT, CDR2 FQNNGV. The CDR3 loop spans 17 amino acids. The CDR3 region has the DNA TGTGCCAGCAGCGCCAGACTAGCGGGAGAACTCCCATACGAGCAGTACTTC. It translates to CASSARLAGELPYEQYF.